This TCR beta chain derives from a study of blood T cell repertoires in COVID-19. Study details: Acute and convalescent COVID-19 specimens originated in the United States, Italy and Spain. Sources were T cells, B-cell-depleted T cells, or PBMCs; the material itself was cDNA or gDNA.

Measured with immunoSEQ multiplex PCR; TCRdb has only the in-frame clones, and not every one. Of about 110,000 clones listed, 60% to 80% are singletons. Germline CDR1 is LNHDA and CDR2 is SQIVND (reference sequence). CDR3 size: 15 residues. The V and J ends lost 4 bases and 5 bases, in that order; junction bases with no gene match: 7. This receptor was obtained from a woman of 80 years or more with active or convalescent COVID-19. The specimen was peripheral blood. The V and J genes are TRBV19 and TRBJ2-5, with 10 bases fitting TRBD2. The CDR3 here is CASSTSGSRGETQYF. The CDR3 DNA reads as TGTGCCAGTAGTACTAGCGGGAGTAGGGGGGAGACCCAGTACTTC.